Following are 16 T cell receptor beta chains from one sample sequenced in a study of blood T cell repertoires in COVID-19. The protocol was immunoSEQ multiplex PCR, while the TCRdb copy is restricted to in-frame clones and leaves out a portion. This table has nearly 350,000 clones, about 90% appearing once. Sequenced input: peripheral blood. These receptors all stem from a woman between 45 and 60 years old with COVID-19, enrolled during active disease.

The chain is built from TRBV6-1 and TRBJ2-5; 8 bases match TRBD2. V gave up 2 bases and J gave up 5 bases; unmatched junction bases: 7. CDR3 length: 15 residues. Germline V CDR1 and CDR2: MNHNS, SASEGT. CDR3 loop: CASSESGTRWETQYF. The DNA for the CDR3 is TGTGCCAGCAGTGAATCCGGGACTAGGTGGGAGACCCAGTACTTC.

This clone was counted once. The rearrangement links TRBV5-8 to TRBJ2-4, with D maybe TRBD2 (5 bases). This CDR3 has 16 amino acids. Germline assignment: CDR1 SGHTS and CDR2 YDEGEE. V shed 6 bases and J shed 1 base, with 17 bases lying between them. CDR3 bases: TGTGCCAGCATTCCCAGGAGGTATACGGCCAAAAACATTCAGTACTTC. Translation gives CASIPRRYTAKNIQYF. The variable domain in full, completed from reference TRBV5-8 and TRBJ2-4, reads EAGVTQSPTHLIKTRGQQATLRCSPISGHTSVYWYQQALGLGLQFLLWYDEGEERNRGNFPPRFSGRQFPNYSSELNVNALELEDSALYLCASIPRRYTAKNIQYFGAGTRLSVL.

This chain uses TRBV24-1 with TRBJ2-7; the D gene is possibly TRBD2 (5 bases). There are 16 residues in the CDR3. Trimming cost V 9 bases and J 1 base, with 21 bases left between them. CDR1 is KGHDR, CDR2 SFDVKD, per germline. The CDR3 protein is CATPRTEKRLSYEQYF. CDR3 nucleotide sequence: TGTGCCACCCCGCGAACCGAAAAGCGGTTATCCTACGAGCAGTACTTC.

The gene calls are TRBV24-1 and TRBJ2-1; 12 positions agree with TRBD2. The CDR3 totals 16 residues. The J segment lost 7 bases and the V segment lost 3 bases, leaving 6 bases of the junction unmatched. Germline V gene data show CDR1 as KGHDR and CDR2 as SFDVKD. CDR3 protein: CATSDRASGRVNEQFF. CDR3 sequence (DNA): TGTGCCACCAGTGATCGAGCTAGCGGGAGGGTAAATGAGCAGTTCTTC.

V gene TRBV19 combines with J gene TRBJ2-7; D is unclear. Between the trimmed V and J ends, which lost 5 bases and 2 bases, there was a span of 7 bases. The CDR3 has 12 residues. Germline CDR1 is LNHDA and CDR2 is SQIVND (reference sequence). The CDR3 DNA sequence: TGTGCCAGTAGTGTTAGCCCCTACGAGCAGTACTTC. Translating gives CASSVSPYEQYF.

The chain uses TRBV20-1 and TRBJ2-4; no definite D call. Trimming pared 3 bases from V and 0 bases from J, leaving 12 bases between. Germline CDR1 is DFQATT and CDR2 is SNEGSKA (reference sequence). CDR3 size: 15 residues. This CDR3 reads CSASLSSLAKNIQYF. The CDR3 DNA follows: TGCAGTGCTAGTCTCTCCAGTCTAGCCAAAAACATTCAGTACTTC.

The chain carries TRBV30 and TRBJ2-1; TRBD2 agrees at 12 bases. The V gene's germline CDR1 is GTSNPN and CDR2 SVGIG (reference sequence). The length of the CDR3 is 17 residues. The V gene end was trimmed by 8 bases and the J gene end by 2 bases; junction bases not matched to a gene: 13. The DNA of the CDR3 is TGTGCCGGGACTCTAGCGGGAGGGGGTAGTACCTACAATGAGCAGTTCTTC. It specifies CAGTLAGGGSTYNEQFF.

This clone was found a few times. The chain joins TRBV6-6 to TRBJ2-7; 9 positions agree with TRBD1. CDR1 is MNHNY, CDR2 SVGAGI, per germline (reference sequence). CDR3 size: 15 residues. V dropped 7 bases and J dropped 4; count of bases not matched to a gene: 11. The CDR3 protein is CASTTRGTGLYEQYF. CDR3 sequence (DNA): TGTGCCAGCACCACCCGGGGGACAGGGTTGTACGAGCAGTACTTC.

This chain joins TRBV28 and TRBJ2-3; 11 bases line up with TRBD2. V trimming: 4 bases; J trimming: 3 bases; junction bases outside the gene matches: 0. CDR3 length equals 14 residues. Germline V gene lookup returns CDR1 MDHEN and CDR2 SYDVKM. The CDR3 sequence is CASSSSGRTDTQYF. For the CDR3, the DNA is TGTGCCAGCAGTTCTAGCGGGAGGACAGATACGCAGTATTTT. The whole variable domain, remainder taken from reference TRBV28 and TRBJ2-3, is DVKVTQSSRYLVKRTGEKVFLECVQDMDHENMFWYRQDPGLGLRLIYFSYDVKMKEKGDIPEGYSVSREKKERFSLILESASTNQTSMYLCASSSSGRTDTQYFGPGTRLTVL.

This chain connects TRBV4-2 to TRBJ2-7; tentative D call: TRBD1 (5 bases). V was cut by 1 base and J by 3 bases, with 7 bases left in between. The CDR3 spans 13 residues. The V gene's germline CDR1 is LGHNA and CDR2 YNFKEQ. In DNA form, the CDR3 reads TGTGCCAGCAGCCAAGTGGGGCACTACGAGCAGTACTTC. It encodes CASSQVGHYEQYF.

The chain has TRBV29-1 and TRBJ1-1; 7 positions match TRBD1. The J segment lost 6 bases and the V segment lost 3 bases, leaving 10 bases of the junction unmatched. The CDR3 has 14 amino acids. The germline V gene has CDR1 SQVTM and CDR2 ANQGSEA. The CDR3 region is CSVDRQGVSAEAFF. CDR3 nucleotide sequence: TGCAGCGTTGACCGACAGGGTGTGAGCGCTGAAGCTTTCTTT.

The gene calls are TRBV5-4 and TRBJ2-7, with 12 bases identical to TRBD2. The J segment lost 5 bases and the V segment lost 3 bases, leaving 6 bases of the junction unmatched. The germline gives CDR1 SGHNT, CDR2 YYREEE (reference sequence). The CDR3 loop spans 15 amino acids. CDR3 region: CASSSKLAGGDEQYF. CDR3 DNA sequence: TGTGCCAGCAGCTCAAAACTAGCGGGAGGTGACGAGCAGTACTTC.

The chain couples TRBV28 to TRBJ1-1, with D unclear. The germline CDR1 and CDR2 sequences are MDHEN and SYDVKM. There are 11 residues in the CDR3. Trimming removed 1 base at V and 8 bases at J, with 5 bases between. The CDR3 DNA reads as TGTGCCAGCAGTTTATCCAGGGAAGCTTTCTTT. As protein: CASSLSREAFF.

This clone was observed a few times. The chain's CDR3 is CASWGRHSGNTIYF. CDR3 DNA sequence: TGTGCCAGCTGGGGCAGGCACTCTGGAAACACCATATATTTT. This chain links TRBV6-5 with TRBJ1-3, with a possible D match to TRBD1 (5 bases). The germline gives CDR1 MNHEY, CDR2 SVGAGI. The ends were cut back, 8 bases at V and 0 bases at J, with 11 bases in the middle. The CDR3 has 14 amino acids.

The chain carries TRBV2 and TRBJ1-3; D is uncertain. In germline, CDR1 is SNHLY, CDR2 FYNNEI. V dropped 4 bases and J dropped 0 bases, with 13 bases sitting between them. CDR3 length: 16 amino acids. CDR3 loop: CASSVGRPSSGNTIYF. The CDR3 DNA reads as TGTGCCAGCAGTGTGGGCCGGCCAAGCTCTGGAAACACCATATATTTT.

This chain joins TRBV5-1 and TRBJ1-1; D remains ambiguous. The CDR3 is made up of 17 amino acids. The V and J ends lost 1 base and 1 base respectively, with 17 bases between them. CDR1 and CDR2 from the germline V gene are SGHRS and YFSETQ. This CDR3 reads CASSLSSVGGQNTEAFF. CDR3 nucleotides: TGCGCCAGCAGCTTGTCCTCTGTTGGTGGCCAGAACACTGAAGCTTTCTTT.